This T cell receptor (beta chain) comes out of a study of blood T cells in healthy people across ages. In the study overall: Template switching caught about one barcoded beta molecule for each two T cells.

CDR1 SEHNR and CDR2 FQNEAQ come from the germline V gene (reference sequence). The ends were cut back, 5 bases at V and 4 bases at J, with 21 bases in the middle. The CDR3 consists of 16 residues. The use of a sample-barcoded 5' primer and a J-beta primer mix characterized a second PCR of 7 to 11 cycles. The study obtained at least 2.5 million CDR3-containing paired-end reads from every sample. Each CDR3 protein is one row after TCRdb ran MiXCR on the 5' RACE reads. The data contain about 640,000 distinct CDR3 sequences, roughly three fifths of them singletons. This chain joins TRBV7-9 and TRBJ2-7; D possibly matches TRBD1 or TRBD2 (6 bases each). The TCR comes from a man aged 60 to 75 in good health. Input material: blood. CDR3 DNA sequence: TGTGCCAGCAGCGCCCCTCGGGGGCGCTCGGTTTACGAGCAGTACTTC. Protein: CASSAPRGRSVYEQYF.